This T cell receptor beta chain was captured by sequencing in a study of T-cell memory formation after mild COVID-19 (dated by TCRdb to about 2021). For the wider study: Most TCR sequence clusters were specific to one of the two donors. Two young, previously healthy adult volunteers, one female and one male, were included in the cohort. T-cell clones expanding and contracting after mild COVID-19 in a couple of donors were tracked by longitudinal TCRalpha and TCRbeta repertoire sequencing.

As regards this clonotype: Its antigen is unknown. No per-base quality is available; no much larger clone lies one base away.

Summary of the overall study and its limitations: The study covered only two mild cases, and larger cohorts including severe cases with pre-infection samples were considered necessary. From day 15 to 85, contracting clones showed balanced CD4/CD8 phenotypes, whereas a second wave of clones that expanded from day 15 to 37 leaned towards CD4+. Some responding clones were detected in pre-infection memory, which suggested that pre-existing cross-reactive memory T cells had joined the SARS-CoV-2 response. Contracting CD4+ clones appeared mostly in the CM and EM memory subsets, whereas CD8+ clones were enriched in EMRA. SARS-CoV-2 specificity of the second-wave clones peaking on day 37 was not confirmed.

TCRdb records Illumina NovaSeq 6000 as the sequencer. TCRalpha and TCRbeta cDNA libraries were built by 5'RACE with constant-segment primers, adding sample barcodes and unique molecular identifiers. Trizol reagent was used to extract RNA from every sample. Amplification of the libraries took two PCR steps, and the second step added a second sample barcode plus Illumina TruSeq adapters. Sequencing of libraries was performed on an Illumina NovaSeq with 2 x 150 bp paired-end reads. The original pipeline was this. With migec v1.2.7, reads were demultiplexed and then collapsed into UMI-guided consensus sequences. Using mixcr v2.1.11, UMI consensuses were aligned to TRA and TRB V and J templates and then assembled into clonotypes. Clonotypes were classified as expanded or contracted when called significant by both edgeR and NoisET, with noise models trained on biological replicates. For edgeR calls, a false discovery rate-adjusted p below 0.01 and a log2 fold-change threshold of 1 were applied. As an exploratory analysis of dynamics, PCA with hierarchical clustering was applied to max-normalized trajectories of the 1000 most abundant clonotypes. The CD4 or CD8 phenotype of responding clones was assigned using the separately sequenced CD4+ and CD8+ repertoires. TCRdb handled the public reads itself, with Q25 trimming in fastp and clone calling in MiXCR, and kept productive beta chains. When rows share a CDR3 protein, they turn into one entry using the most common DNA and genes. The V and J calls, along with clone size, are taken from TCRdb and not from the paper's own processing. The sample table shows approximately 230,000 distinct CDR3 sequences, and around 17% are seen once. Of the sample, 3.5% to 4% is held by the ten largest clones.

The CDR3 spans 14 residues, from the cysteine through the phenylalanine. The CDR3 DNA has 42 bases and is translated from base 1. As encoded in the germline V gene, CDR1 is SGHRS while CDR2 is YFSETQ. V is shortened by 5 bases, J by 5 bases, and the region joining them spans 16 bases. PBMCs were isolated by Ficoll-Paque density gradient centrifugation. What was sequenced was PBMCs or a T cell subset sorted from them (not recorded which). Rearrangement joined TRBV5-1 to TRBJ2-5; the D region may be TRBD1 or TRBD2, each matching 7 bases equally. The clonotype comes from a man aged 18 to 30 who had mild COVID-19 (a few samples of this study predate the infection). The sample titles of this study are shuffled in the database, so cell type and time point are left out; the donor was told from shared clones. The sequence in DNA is TGCGCCAGCAGGTTGCCAGGGGGGGCGGAGACCCAGTACTTC. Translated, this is CASRLPGGAETQYF. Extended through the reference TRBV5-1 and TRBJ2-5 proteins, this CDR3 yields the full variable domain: KAGVTQTPRYLIKTRGQQVTLSCSPISGHRSVSWYQQTPGQGLQFLFEYFSETQRNKGNFPGRFSGRQFSNSRSEMNVSTLELGDSALYLCASRLPGGAETQYFGPGTRLLVL.